The 9 T cell receptor beta chains given below trace back to one sample, sequenced in a study of cytomegalovirus exposure and HLA in healthy donors. A multiplex PCR was run with 60 Vbeta primers and 13 Jbeta primers. Produced via immunoSEQ multiplex PCR; TCRdb's table is partial and in-frame only. The data hold roughly 200,000 clones, with around 80% observed a single time. Source material: PBMCs. The receptors were sampled from a young man in good health and CMV-seronegative.

This clone was counted only a few times. This chain uses TRBV9 with TRBJ1-1; D gene uncertain. The CDR3 runs to 13 residues. With 0 bases removed from V and 3 bases from J, the gap between germline ends came to 6 bases. Germline lookup yields CDR1 SGDLS and CDR2 YYNGEE. CDR3 residues: CASSVVFDTEAFF. CDR3 sequence (DNA): TGTGCCAGCAGCGTAGTATTCGACACTGAAGCTTTCTTT.

This clone was seen more than once but under ten times. The chain employs TRBV19 and TRBJ1-5; 7 nucleotides match TRBD1. The CDR3 consists of 16 residues. V shed 1 base and J 3 bases; nucleotides not matched to a gene: 6. The germline V gene encodes CDR1 LNHDA and CDR2 SQIVND (reference sequence). CDR3: CASSIVQGWINQPQHF. The CDR3 DNA reads as TGTGCCAGTAGTATAGTACAGGGGTGGATCAATCAGCCCCAGCATTTT.

The CDR3 nucleotides read TGTGCCAGCAGTTTATGGGGGGGTCGGGGGATAGTGTACGAGCAGTACTTC. Protein sequence: CASSLWGGRGIVYEQYF. The chain employs TRBV28 and TRBJ2-7; a weak D match, TRBD2 (6 bases). The V end lost 0 bases, the J end lost 4 bases, and 19 bases lay between the germline ends. Germline loops: CDR1 MDHEN, CDR2 SYDVKM. The CDR3 runs to 17 residues. The variable domain in full, with the rest retrieved from reference TRBV28 and TRBJ2-7, is DVKVTQSSRYLVKRTGEKVFLECVQDMDHENMFWYRQDPGLGLRLIYFSYDVKMKEKGDIPEGYSVSREKKERFSLILESASTNQTSMYLCASSLWGGRGIVYEQYFGPGTRLTVT.

The chain recombines TRBV29-1 with TRBJ2-7; 7 bases agree with TRBD1. With 6 bases clipped from V and 3 bases from J, the junction kept 8 bases outside the gene matches. The CDR3 runs to 13 residues. Looked up from germline, CDR1 is SQVTM and CDR2 is ANQGSEA. The CDR3 reads CSVNRGNRYEQYF. DNA of the CDR3: TGCAGCGTCAACAGGGGAAATCGCTACGAGCAGTACTTC.

This CDR3 reads CASSTLAVSSYNEQFF. The CDR3 region has the DNA TGTGCCAGCAGCACACTAGCGGTGAGCTCCTACAATGAGCAGTTCTTC. The J gene is TRBJ2-1, the V gene TRBV7-9, with 8 positions matching TRBD2. Germline CDR1 SEHNR, CDR2 FQNEAQ (reference sequence). The CDR3 contains 16 residues. V lost 5 bases to trimming and J lost 0 bases; unmatched junction nucleotides: 6.

This chain connects TRBV19 to TRBJ2-3, with 9 bases aligning to TRBD2. The CDR3 length is 17 residues. Germline V gene sequence: CDR1 LNHDA, CDR2 SQIVND (reference sequence). Unmatched junction bases numbered 10, after V lost 4 bases and J lost 2 bases. DNA for the CDR3: TGTGCCAGTAGTAGCTCCCTACTAGCGGGCCCCACAGATACGCAGTATTTT. Encoded protein: CASSSSLLAGPTDTQYF.

The chain uses TRBV7-9 and TRBJ2-3, with 10 bases lining up with TRBD2. V gave up 4 bases and J gave up 5 bases; unmatched junction bases: 9. Germline values: CDR1 SEHNR, CDR2 FQNEAQ (reference sequence). The CDR3 length is 16 residues. In DNA, the CDR3 is TGTGCCAGCAGCTCTGGACTAGCGGCCGCACAAGATACGCAGTATTTT. Its translation: CASSSGLAAAQDTQYF.

This clone has just a few counts. This chain joins TRBV7-8 and TRBJ2-3; 13 bases align to TRBD2. V shed 5 bases and J 5 bases; nucleotides not matched to a gene: 4. CDR3 length: 15 residues. CDR1 and CDR2 (germline): SGHVS, FQNEAQ. DNA of the CDR3: TGTGCCAGCAGCGAACTAGCGGGAGGGATAGATACGCAGTATTTT. It specifies CASSELAGGIDTQYF.

The chain is built from TRBV6-1 and TRBJ1-4; 7 nucleotides agree with TRBD1. This CDR3 comprises 13 residues. V was clipped by 6 bases and J by 7 bases; unmatched bases: 5. Germline V gene sequence: CDR1 MNHNS, CDR2 SASEGT. The CDR3: CASSLGTVEKLFF. The CDR3 region has the DNA TGTGCCAGCAGCCTTGGGACAGTTGAAAAACTGTTTTTT.